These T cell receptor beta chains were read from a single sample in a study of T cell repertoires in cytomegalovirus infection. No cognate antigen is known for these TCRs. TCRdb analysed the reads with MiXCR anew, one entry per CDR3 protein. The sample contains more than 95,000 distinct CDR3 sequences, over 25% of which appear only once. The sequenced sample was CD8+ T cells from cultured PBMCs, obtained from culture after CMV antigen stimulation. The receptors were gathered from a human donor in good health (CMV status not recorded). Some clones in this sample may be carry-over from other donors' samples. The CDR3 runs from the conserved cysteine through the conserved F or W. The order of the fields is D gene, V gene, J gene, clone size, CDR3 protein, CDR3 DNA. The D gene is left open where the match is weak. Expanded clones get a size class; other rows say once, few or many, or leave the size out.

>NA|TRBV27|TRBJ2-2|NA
CASSQHTGELFF
TGTGCCAGCAGCCAACACACCGGGGAGCTGTTTTTT
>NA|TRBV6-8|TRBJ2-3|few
CASSLVGSRGTDTQYF
TGTGCCAGCAGCCTGGTTGGGAGCCGGGGCACAGATACGCAGTATTTT
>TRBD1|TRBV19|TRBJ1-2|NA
CASSPLPGGGYTF
TGTGCCAGTAGTCCCCTCCCAGGGGGCGGCTACACCTTC
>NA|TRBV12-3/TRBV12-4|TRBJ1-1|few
CASGDTMNTEAFF
TGTGCCAGCGGGGACACGATGAACACTGAAGCTTTCTTT
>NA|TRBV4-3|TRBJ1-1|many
CASSQDLGNTEAFF
TGCGCCAGCAGCCAAGATCTGGGGAACACTGAAGCTTTCTTT
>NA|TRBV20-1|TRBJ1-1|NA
CSAREIDRPMNTEAFF
TGCAGTGCTAGAGAGATTGACAGACCAATGAACACTGAAGCTTTCTTT
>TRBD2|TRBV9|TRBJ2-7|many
CASSATSGYEQYF
TGTGCCAGCAGCGCGACTAGCGGCTACGAGCAGTACTTC
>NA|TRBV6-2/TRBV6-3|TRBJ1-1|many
CASSYKLLTEAFF
TGTGCCAGCAGTTACAAGCTGCTCACTGAAGCTTTCTTT
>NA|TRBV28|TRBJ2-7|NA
CASNPGPSSYEQYF
TGTGCCAGCAACCCGGGCCCGAGCTCCTACGAGCAGTACTTC
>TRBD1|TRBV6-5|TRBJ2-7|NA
CASRTRQGPSYEQYF
TGTGCCAGCAGAACCCGACAGGGTCCCTCCTACGAGCAGTACTTC
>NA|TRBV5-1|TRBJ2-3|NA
CASKALEGMGDTQYF
TGCGCCAGCAAAGCGTTAGAGGGTATGGGAGATACGCAGTATTTT
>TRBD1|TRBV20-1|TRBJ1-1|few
CSATEIPTGVNTEAFF
TGCAGTGCTACAGAAATCCCGACAGGGGTGAACACTGAAGCTTTCTTT
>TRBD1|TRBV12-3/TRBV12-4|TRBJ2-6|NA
CASSPRTGTGANVLTF
TGTGCCAGCAGTCCCCGGACAGGTACTGGGGCCAACGTCCTGACTTTC
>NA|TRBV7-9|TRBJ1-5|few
CASSAPGVNQPQHF
TGTGCCAGCAGCGCACCAGGGGTCAATCAGCCCCAGCATTTT
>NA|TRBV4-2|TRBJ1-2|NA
CASSQDVSKAGGYTF
TGTGCCAGCAGCCAAGACGTCTCGAAAGCGGGGGGCTACACCTTC
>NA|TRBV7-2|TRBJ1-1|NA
CASSPRKTEAFF
TGTGCCAGCAGCCCGAGAAAGACTGAAGCTTTCTTT
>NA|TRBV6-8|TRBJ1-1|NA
CASSYSAGPPLNTEAFF
TGTGCCAGCAGTTACTCCGCAGGGCCACCACTTAACACTGAAGCTTTCTTT
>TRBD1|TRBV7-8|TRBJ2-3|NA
CASSRRDRASDTQYF
TGTGCCAGCAGCCGCCGGGACAGGGCCTCAGATACGCAGTATTTT
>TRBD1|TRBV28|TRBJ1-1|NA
CASSLTGTGDEAFF
TGTGCCAGCAGTCTAACCGGGACAGGGGATGAAGCTTTCTTT
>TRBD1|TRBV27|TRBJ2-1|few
CASSLGTGLRNEQFF
TGTGCCAGCAGTTTAGGGACAGGGTTGAGGAATGAGCAGTTCTTC
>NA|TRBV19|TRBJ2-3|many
CASSGILGFQSTDTQYF
TGTGCCAGTAGCGGAATCTTGGGGTTCCAAAGCACAGATACGCAGTATTTT
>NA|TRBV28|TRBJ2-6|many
CASSLWDSHSGANVLTF
TGTGCCAGCAGTTTATGGGACAGCCACTCTGGGGCCAACGTCCTGACTTTC
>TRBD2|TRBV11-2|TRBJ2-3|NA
CASSTLTSPMRTDTQYF
TGTGCCAGCAGCACACTGACTAGCCCTATGCGCACAGATACGCAGTATTTT
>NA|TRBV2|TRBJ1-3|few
CASREWTSSGNTIYF
TGTGCCAGCAGGGAATGGACAAGCTCTGGAAACACCATATATTTT
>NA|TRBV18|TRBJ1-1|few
CASSPGTVEAFF
TGTGCCAGCTCACCCGGGACGGTCGAAGCTTTCTTT
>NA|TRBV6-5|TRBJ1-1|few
CASSYSRQLNTEAFF
TGTGCCAGCAGTTACTCGAGACAGCTGAACACTGAAGCTTTCTTT
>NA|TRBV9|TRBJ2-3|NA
CASSPRLQSTDTQYF
TGTGCCAGCAGCCCCCGACTGCAGAGCACAGATACGCAGTATTTT
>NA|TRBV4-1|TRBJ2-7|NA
CASSHGPEQYF
TGCGCCAGCAGCCACGGACCAGAGCAGTACTTC
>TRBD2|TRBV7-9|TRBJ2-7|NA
CASSPPTSGAPREQYF
TGTGCCAGCAGCCCCCCGACTAGCGGGGCCCCTCGAGAGCAGTACTTC
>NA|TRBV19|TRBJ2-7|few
CASSMVVDDYEQYF
TGTGCCAGTAGTATGGTTGTCGACGACTACGAGCAGTACTTC
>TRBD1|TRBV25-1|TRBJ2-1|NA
CASSGSDRLYNEQFF
TGTGCCAGCAGTGGATCGGACAGGCTCTACAATGAGCAGTTCTTC
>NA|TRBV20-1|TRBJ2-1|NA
CSVTPGWDEQFF
TGCAGTGTCACACCAGGGTGGGATGAGCAGTTCTTC
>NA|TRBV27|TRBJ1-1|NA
CASSSDSPNTEAFF
TGTGCCAGCAGTTCGGACAGCCCAAACACTGAAGCTTTCTTT
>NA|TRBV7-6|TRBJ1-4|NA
CASSLVQYGGADEKLFF
TGTGCCAGCAGCCTAGTTCAGTACGGGGGCGCGGACGAAAAACTGTTTTTT
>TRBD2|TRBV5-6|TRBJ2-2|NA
CASSLRLAATGELFF
TGTGCCAGCAGCTTGAGGCTAGCGGCAACCGGGGAGCTGTTTTTT
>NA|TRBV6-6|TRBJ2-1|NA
CASSYSKGFRGVEDEQFF
TGTGCCAGCAGTTACTCGAAAGGTTTCCGGGGTGTCGAAGATGAGCAGTTCTTC
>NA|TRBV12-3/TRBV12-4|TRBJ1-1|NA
CASGPNLGVEAFF
TGTGCCAGCGGCCCTAATCTTGGGGTTGAAGCTTTCTTT
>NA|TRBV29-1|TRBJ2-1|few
CSVERAVYNEQFF
TGCAGCGTTGAAAGGGCAGTATACAATGAGCAGTTCTTC
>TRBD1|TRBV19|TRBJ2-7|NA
CASSLQGAAYEQYF
TGTGCCAGTAGTCTACAGGGGGCCGCCTACGAGCAGTACTTC
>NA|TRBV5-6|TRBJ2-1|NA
CASSEGLGSYNEQFF
TGTGCCAGCAGCGAGGGACTGGGATCCTACAATGAGCAGTTCTTC